This T cell receptor beta chain comes out of a study of blood T cell repertoires in COVID-19. Whole-study context: Specimens from acute and convalescent COVID-19 originated in the United States, Italy and Spain. T cells, B-cell-depleted T cells, or PBMCs provided the cDNA or gDNA that served as material.

Comments on this clone: Distinct nucleotide sequences in the sample also encode this CDR3.

Source study methods: Quantification of nucleated cells was approximated via reference gene primer amplification. TCRdb keeps only in-frame clones here, not all; method: immunoSEQ multiplex PCR. V and J calls and clone size come straight from that table; D and trimming were deduced from the DNA. Among roughly 100,000 clones listed, about four fifths were seen once. Sequences were obtained from peripheral blood. The sequence derives from a woman of 80 years or more with acute or convalescent COVID-19.

CDR3 loop: CASSLASNEQFF. As DNA, the CDR3 is TGTGCCAGCAGTTTGGCTAGCAATGAGCAGTTCTTC. V and J are TRBV12-3 or TRBV12-4 and TRBJ2-1; no reliable D call. The CDR3 loop spans 12 amino acids. Trimming removed 3 bases at V and 6 bases at J, with 6 bases between.